The 26 T cell receptor beta chains listed next were all sequenced from one sample in a study of T cell changes during pregnancy in multiple sclerosis. Data came from immunoSEQ multiplex PCR; TCRdb stores just in-frame clones and leaves some out. The table has tens of thousands of clones, 93% seen once. Sequencing used peripheral blood, obtained after pregnancy. These receptors were obtained from a female donor with multiple sclerosis, enrolled in a pregnancy study.

The chain recombines TRBV18 with TRBJ2-1, with TRBD2 identical over 13 bases. The CDR3 consists of 16 residues. CDR1 is KGHSH, CDR2 LQKENI, per germline. V was pared by 3 bases and J by 7 bases, with 6 bases of the junction left unmatched. CDR3 coding DNA: TGTGCCAGCTCACCGGGACTAGCGGGGTCTTTGAATGAGCAGTTCTTC. As protein: CASSPGLAGSLNEQFF.

This sequence joins TRBV6-1 and TRBJ2-3; 14 positions agree with TRBD2. CDR3 size: 15 residues. J gave up 8 bases and V 7 bases, and 8 bases lay outside the gene matches. Germline lookup yields CDR1 MNHNS and CDR2 SASEGT. The CDR3 DNA is TGTGCCAGCAACCCGGGACTAGCGGGAGAGATTACGCAGTATTTT. Amino acid sequence: CASNPGLAGEITQYF.

The V call is TRBV11-2, the J call TRBJ2-5; 10 nucleotides match TRBD2. With V trimmed by 5 bases and J by 2 bases, 5 bases remained unmatched. This CDR3 region has 15 residues. CDR1 and CDR2 (germline): SGHAT, FQNNGV. Here the CDR3 reads CASSTGTSVQETQYF. CDR3 DNA: TGTGCCAGCAGCACCGGGACTAGCGTACAAGAGACCCAGTACTTC.

CDR3 bases: TGCGCCAGCAGCCAGGGAGCGGGAGGGCCCCAAGAGACCCAGTACTTC. Amino acid sequence: CASSQGAGGPQETQYF. This chain joins TRBV4-3 and TRBJ2-5; 10 bases map to TRBD2. J gave up 1 base and V 3 bases, and 5 bases lay outside the gene matches. Germline lookup yields CDR1 LGHNA and CDR2 YSLEER. CDR3 size: 16 residues.

The V gene is TRBV6-5, the J gene TRBJ2-1, with TRBD2 matching 10 bases. CDR3 length: 14 amino acids. The trim removed 8 bases at V and 7 bases at J, leaving 8 bases unmatched. Germline V lookup: CDR1 MNHEY, CDR2 SVGAGI. CDR3 DNA sequence: TGTGCCAGCCACCCAGGACTAGCGGCTAATGAGCAGTTCTTC. Its translation: CASHPGLAANEQFF.

The V and J genes are TRBV18 and TRBJ2-5; D unclear. The CDR3 spans 13 residues. The germline gives CDR1 KGHSH, CDR2 LQKENI. Trimming pared 2 bases from V and 5 bases from J, leaving 9 bases between. Here the CDR3 DNA reads TGTGCCAGCTCACCAACAAGATGGGAGACCCAGTACTTC. Translation: CASSPTRWETQYF.

The chain couples TRBV4-3 to TRBJ2-1, with a weak D call TRBD1 (6 bases). Germline-derived CDR1 and CDR2 are LGHNA and YSLEER. The length of the CDR3 is 15 residues. V lost 1 base, J lost 0 bases, and 7 bases lay in between. Here the CDR3 reads CASSQVRGSYNEQFF. The CDR3 DNA is TGCGCCAGCAGCCAAGTCAGGGGCTCCTACAATGAGCAGTTCTTC.

The chain is built from TRBV5-5 and TRBJ1-1; 7 bases align to TRBD1. This CDR3 is 14 amino acids long. CDR1 is SGHKS and CDR2 is YYEKEE in the germline V gene (reference sequence). Trimming took 1 base from V and 1 from J; bases not matched to a gene: 1. CDR3: CASSLRQGNTEAFF. In nucleotides, the CDR3 is TGTGCCAGCAGCTTGCGACAGGGGAACACTGAAGCTTTCTTT.

The rearrangement uses TRBV6-5 and TRBJ1-6; weak D call: TRBD1 (5 bases). The V end lost 6 bases, the J end lost 4 bases, and 13 bases lay between the germline ends. Germline loops: CDR1 MNHEY, CDR2 SVGAGI. The CDR3 has 15 amino acids. The CDR3 is CASSPRAPYNSPLHF. The DNA of the CDR3 is TGTGCCAGCAGCCCCAGGGCCCCTTATAATTCACCCCTCCACTTT.

The V and J genes are TRBV9 and TRBJ1-2; weak D call: TRBD1 (6 bases). The CDR3 runs 15 residues. CDR1 and CDR2 from the germline V gene are SGDLS and YYNGEE. V lost 1 base and J 5 bases, leaving 15 bases between the germline ends. The CDR3 DNA is TGTGCCAGCAGCGTATCAGGGGACATAGAGTATGGCTACACCTTC. Translation gives CASSVSGDIEYGYTF. The full variable domain, in which reference TRBV9 and TRBJ1-2 provide the parts outside the CDR3, is DSGVTQTPKHLITATGQRVTLRCSPRSGDLSVYWYQQSLDQGLQFLIQYYNGEERAKGNILERFSAQQFPDLHSELNLSSLELGDSALYFCASSVSGDIEYGYTFGSGTRLTVV.

The chain employs TRBV19 and TRBJ2-7; D is possibly TRBD1 (5 bases). Germline V gene data show CDR1 as LNHDA and CDR2 as SQIVND (reference sequence). The length of the CDR3 is 12 residues. Trimming pared 5 bases from V and 6 bases from J, leaving 11 bases between. DNA of the CDR3: TGTGCCAGTAGTGCCGACAGAGCCGAGCAGTACTTC. Translated, it gives CASSADRAEQYF.

V gene TRBV5-4 combines with J gene TRBJ2-3; 9 bases are a match to TRBD2. V lost 0 bases, J lost 1 base, and 0 bases stayed unmatched. Germline V lookup: CDR1 SGHNT, CDR2 YYREEE (reference sequence). This CDR3 contains 15 residues. CDR3 DNA sequence: TGTGCCAGCAGCTTGGGGACTAGCGGCACAGATACGCAGTATTTT. It is translated as CASSLGTSGTDTQYF. The whole variable domain, filled in from reference TRBV5-4 and TRBJ2-3, reads ETGVTQSPTHLIKTRGQQVTLRCSSQSGHNTVSWYQQALGQGPQFIFQYYREEENGRGNFPPRFSGLQFPNYSSELNVNALELDDSALYLCASSLGTSGTDTQYFGPGTRLTVL.

The V gene is TRBV28, the J gene TRBJ2-7; D uncertain. In germline, CDR1 is MDHEN, CDR2 SYDVKM. The CDR3 totals 13 residues. V was clipped by 3 bases and J by 0 bases, with 6 bases between them. The CDR3 nucleotides are TGTGCCAGCAGTTTCCCTAGCTCCTACGAGCAGTACTTC. This gives the protein CASSFPSSYEQYF. Full variable domain (outside the CDR3, taken from reference TRBV28 and TRBJ2-7): DVKVTQSSRYLVKRTGEKVFLECVQDMDHENMFWYRQDPGLGLRLIYFSYDVKMKEKGDIPEGYSVSREKKERFSLILESASTNQTSMYLCASSFPSSYEQYFGPGTRLTVT.

The chain is built from TRBV9 and TRBJ2-5, with D perhaps TRBD2 (6 bases). This CDR3 contains 12 residues. V lost 4 bases and J 5 bases, leaving 9 bases between the germline ends. From germline, CDR1 is SGDLS and CDR2 YYNGEE. The CDR3 region has the DNA TGTGCCAGCAGCCCAGGAGGGGAGACCCAGTACTTC. This encodes CASSPGGETQYF.

The CDR3, as DNA: TGTGCCAGTAGTATAAGCTCCCCTGGAACAGGACCAGATACGCAGTATTTT. Translated: CASSISSPGTGPDTQYF. V is TRBV19 and J is TRBJ2-3; D is possibly TRBD1 (5 bases). V lost 2 bases, J lost 4 bases, and 19 bases lay in between. The CDR3 has 17 amino acids. Per germline, CDR1 LNHDA and CDR2 SQIVND (reference sequence).

J is TRBJ2-1 and V is TRBV28; the D gene is possibly TRBD1 (6 bases). Trimming shortened V by 2 bases and J by 0 bases, and 14 bases separated the two germline ends. Germline V lookup: CDR1 MDHEN, CDR2 SYDVKM. This CDR3 has 17 amino acids. The CDR3 DNA reads TGTGCCAGCAGTTTAAAGAGGGGGTTCAGCTCCTACAATGAGCAGTTCTTC. It is translated as CASSLKRGFSSYNEQFF.

V usage is TRBV9 and J usage is TRBJ2-7, with D tentatively TRBD2 (6 bases). This CDR3 region has 17 residues. The germline V and J ends were trimmed by 2 bases and 2 bases, with 20 bases remaining between them. Per germline, CDR1 SGDLS and CDR2 YYNGEE. The CDR3 loop reads CASSVLPRTTSTYEQYF. The CDR3 DNA is TGTGCCAGCAGCGTTCTTCCTCGGACTACGTCAACCTACGAGCAGTACTTC. Together with reference TRBV9 and TRBJ2-7, the CDR3 gives the full variable domain: DSGVTQTPKHLITATGQRVTLRCSPRSGDLSVYWYQQSLDQGLQFLIQYYNGEERAKGNILERFSAQQFPDLHSELNLSSLELGDSALYFCASSVLPRTTSTYEQYFGPGTRLTVT.

The chain carries TRBV4-2 and TRBJ2-1; 12 positions agree with TRBD2. J gave up 5 bases and V 0 bases, and 2 bases lay outside the gene matches. Germline-derived CDR1 and CDR2 are LGHNA and YNFKEQ. The CDR3 is made up of 16 amino acids. The CDR3 is CASSQEWTSGNNEQFF. CDR3 coding DNA: TGTGCCAGCAGCCAAGAGTGGACTAGCGGGAACAATGAGCAGTTCTTC.

The DNA for the CDR3 is TGTGCCAGCAGCGCCCTCGGGACAGGGGCCCAAGTCTACGAGCAGTACTTC. Its translation is CASSALGTGAQVYEQYF. The chain carries TRBV5-8 and TRBJ2-7; 10 positions agree with TRBD1. This CDR3 has 17 amino acids. Germline CDR1 SGHTS, CDR2 YDEGEE. V was clipped by 4 bases and J by 3 bases; unmatched bases: 13.

The chain couples TRBV11-3 to TRBJ1-1; a weak D match, TRBD1 (6 bases). The V gene's germline CDR1 is SGHNT and CDR2 YENEEA. The CDR3 contains 17 residues. Deletions cut 4 bases from V and 4 bases from J, with 22 bases between. The CDR3 bases are TGTGCCAGCAGCTATAGGGGGTGGGGTTTCGGTAGCACTGAAGCTTTCTTT. The encoded protein is CASSYRGWGFGSTEAFF. The variable domain in full, with the rest retrieved from reference TRBV11-3 and TRBJ1-1, is EAGVVQSPRYKIIEKKQPVAFWCNPISGHNTLYWYLQNLGQGPELLIRYENEEAVDDSQLPKDRFSAERLKGVDSTLKIQPAELGDSAVYLCASSYRGWGFGSTEAFFGQGTRLTVV.

This sequence joins TRBV5-5 and TRBJ2-3, with 13 bases fitting TRBD2. The trim removed 2 bases at V and 5 bases at J, leaving 2 bases unmatched. Germline V CDR1 and CDR2: SGHKS, YYEKEE (reference sequence). The CDR3 is made up of 15 amino acids. CDR3 DNA sequence: TGTGCCAGCAGCTTTGGACTAGCGGGAGTAGATACGCAGTATTTT. Translating it yields CASSFGLAGVDTQYF.

The rearrangement joins TRBV9 to TRBJ2-5, with D possibly matching TRBD2 (6 bases). The V gene lost 4 bases and the J gene lost 7 bases, with 14 bases spanning the gap. The CDR3 totals 13 residues. The germline CDR1 and CDR2 sequences are SGDLS and YYNGEE. The CDR3 is CASSPGTQWTQYF. As DNA, the CDR3 is TGTGCCAGCAGCCCCGGGACTCAATGGACCCAGTACTTC.

J is TRBJ2-1 and V is TRBV19, with a possible D match to TRBD2 (5 bases). Trimming cost V 3 bases and J 9 bases, with 15 bases left between them. CDR1 and CDR2 from the germline V gene are LNHDA and SQIVND (reference sequence). The CDR3 covers 14 residues. The CDR3 DNA sequence: TGTGCCAGTAGTATTTCCTCACTAGGGCTTGAGCAGTTCTTC. Translated: CASSISSLGLEQFF.

The chain uses TRBV11-2 and TRBJ2-2, with 15 positions matching TRBD2. Germline values: CDR1 SGHAT, CDR2 FQNNGV. V lost 2 bases to trimming and J lost 6 bases; unmatched junction nucleotides: 4. The CDR3 is 17 residues long. CDR3 bases: TGTGCCAGCAGCTTATCCGGGACTAGCGGGAGGCCCGGGGAGCTGTTTTTT. Its translation is CASSLSGTSGRPGELFF. The whole variable domain, filled in from reference TRBV11-2 and TRBJ2-2, reads EAGVAQSPRYKIIEKRQSVAFWCNPISGHATLYWYQQILGQGPKLLIQFQNNGVVDDSQLPKDRFSAERLKGVDSTLKIQPAKLEDSAVYLCASSLSGTSGRPGELFFGEGSRLTVL.

The chain links TRBV7-2 to TRBJ2-7; TRBD2 matches 7 bases. The CDR3 extends over 14 amino acids. With 8 bases clipped from V and 2 bases from J, the junction kept 9 bases outside the gene matches. CDR1 and CDR2 (germline): SGHTA, FQGNSA. This CDR3 is CASRAGTTPYEQYF. The CDR3 coding sequence is TGTGCCAGCCGCGCTGGGACTACCCCCTACGAGCAGTACTTC.

This clone was seen just once. The genes are TRBV4-1 and TRBJ2-5; TRBD2 agrees at 7 bases. The J call could be wrong; TRBJ2-7 is a better fit for the DNA end. The CDR3 is 15 amino acids. Per the germline V gene, CDR1 is MGHRA and CDR2 is YSYEKL. The CDR3 sequence is CASSPLGAGAYEQYF. The CDR3 nucleotides are TGCGCCAGCAGCCCTCTTGGGGCGGGAGCCTACGAGCAGTACTTC.